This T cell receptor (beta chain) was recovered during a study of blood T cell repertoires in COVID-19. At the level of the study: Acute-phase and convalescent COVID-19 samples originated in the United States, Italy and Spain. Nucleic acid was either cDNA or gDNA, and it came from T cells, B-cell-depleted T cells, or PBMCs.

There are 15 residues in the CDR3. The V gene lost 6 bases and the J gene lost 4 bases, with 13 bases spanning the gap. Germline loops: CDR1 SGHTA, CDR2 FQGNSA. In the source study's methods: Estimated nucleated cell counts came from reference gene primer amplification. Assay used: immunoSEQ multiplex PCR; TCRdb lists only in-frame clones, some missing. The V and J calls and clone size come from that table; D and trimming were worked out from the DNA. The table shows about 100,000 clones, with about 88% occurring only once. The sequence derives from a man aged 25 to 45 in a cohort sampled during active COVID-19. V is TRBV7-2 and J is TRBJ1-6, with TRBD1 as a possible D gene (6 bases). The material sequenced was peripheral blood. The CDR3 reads CASSSDRLYNSPLHF. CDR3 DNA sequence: TGTGCCAGCAGTTCCGACAGGTTATATAATTCACCCCTCCACTTT.